The 19 T cell receptor beta chains given below trace back to one sample, sequenced in a study of T-cell memory formation after mild COVID-19. TCRdb re-analysed the 5' RACE reads in MiXCR, keeping a single row per CDR3 protein. The sample carries hundreds of thousands of distinct CDR3 sequences, around 27% recorded once. What was sequenced was PBMCs or a T cell subset sorted from them (not recorded which). Every receptor here comes from an adult woman who had mild COVID-19 (a few samples of this study predate the infection). Cell type and time point are not known.

The chain links TRBV12-3 or TRBV12-4 to TRBJ2-3; 9 bases agree with TRBD2. The ends lost 2 bases at V and 4 bases at J; junction bases unmatched: 7. The CDR3 extends over 16 amino acids. The chain's CDR3 is CASSLRAGGPADTQYF. The DNA for the CDR3 is TGTGCCAGCAGTTTAAGGGCGGGGGGGCCCGCAGATACGCAGTATTTT.

V is TRBV7-8 and J is TRBJ1-1; no clear D gene. The CDR3 is 12 residues long. Trimming took off 3 bases at V and 4 bases at J, with 6 bases between the two ends. Germline-derived CDR1 and CDR2 are SGHVS and FQNEAQ. The CDR3 spells CASSFRSTEAFF. The CDR3 nucleotides read TGTGCCAGCAGCTTCCGCTCCACTGAAGCTTTCTTT. The complete variable domain, with remaining parts taken from reference TRBV7-8 and TRBJ1-1, reads GAGVSQSPRYKVAKRGQDVALRCDPISGHVSLFWYQQALGQGPEFLTYFQNEAQLDKSGLPSDRFFAERPEGSVSTLKIQRTQQEDSAVYLCASSFRSTEAFFGQGTRLTVV.

This rearrangement joins TRBV5-1 to TRBJ1-1; 11 nucleotides line up with TRBD1. This CDR3 is 15 amino acids long. Losses at the gene ends were 0 bases for V and 7 bases for J; bases not matched to a gene: 5. Germline-derived CDR1 and CDR2 are SGHRS and YFSETQ. CDR3 nucleotide sequence: TGCGCCAGCAGCTTGGGTGGGACAGGGGGATATGAAGCTTTCTTT. Translation gives CASSLGGTGGYEAFF.

The count of this clonotype is one. The chain joins TRBV20-1 to TRBJ1-1, with D possibly matching TRBD1 (6 bases). Trimming took off 5 bases at V and 7 bases at J, with 23 bases between the two ends. CDR1 DFQATT and CDR2 SNEGSKA come from the germline V gene (reference sequence). CDR3 length: 15 residues. The CDR3 spells CSAAWGGARKDEAFF. In DNA, the CDR3 is TGCAGTGCTGCGTGGGGGGGGGCGAGAAAAGATGAAGCTTTCTTT.

The genes are TRBV29-1 and TRBJ1-1; 7 bases fit TRBD1. V lost 5 bases, J lost 0 bases, and 9 bases stayed unmatched. The CDR3 length is 15 residues. The germline gives CDR1 SQVTM, CDR2 ANQGSEA. CDR3 nucleotides: TGCAGCGTTTTAGACAGGGTTCCTCTGAACACTGAAGCTTTCTTT. Its translation: CSVLDRVPLNTEAFF.

The CDR3 coding sequence is TGTGCCAGCAGTCCAAGGAGGTCGAACGAGCAGTACTTC. Amino acid sequence: CASSPRRSNEQYF. The rearrangement links TRBV7-2 to TRBJ2-7; possibly TRBD2 for D (5 bases). The V end lost 6 bases, the J end lost 5 bases, and 14 bases lay between the germline ends. This CDR3 spans 13 amino acids. From germline, CDR1 is SGHTA and CDR2 FQGNSA.

A few counts support this clonotype. The chain carries TRBV6-5 and TRBJ2-1; D is unresolved. The V gene lost 3 bases and the J gene lost 2 bases, with 14 bases spanning the gap. CDR1 is MNHEY and CDR2 is SVGAGI in the germline V gene. This CDR3 contains 16 residues. CDR3 nucleotides: TGTGCCAGCAGTTATAATCCCAGAGCTCCCTACAATGAGCAGTTCTTC. It is translated as CASSYNPRAPYNEQFF.

This clonotype occurred a few times. This chain links TRBV7-9 with TRBJ2-6; 7 bases match TRBD1. This CDR3 comprises 18 residues. CDR1 and CDR2 (germline): SEHNR, FQNEAQ (reference sequence). The V segment lost 6 bases and the J segment 0 bases; nucleotides outside the gene matches: 11. Here the CDR3 DNA reads TGTGCCAGCAGTTACCCCCGGGACAGCCTCTCTGGGGCCAACGTCCTGACTTTC. Translated: CASSYPRDSLSGANVLTF.

The table lists this clonotype with a few counts. The CDR3 loop reads CAIREDRAGETQYF. The CDR3 coding sequence is TGTGCCATCAGGGAAGACAGGGCTGGGGAGACCCAGTACTTC. The chain combines TRBV10-3 with TRBJ2-5; the match to TRBD1 covers 7 bases. This CDR3 is 14 amino acids long. The V segment lost 6 bases and the J segment 5 bases; nucleotides outside the gene matches: 9. The germline CDR1 and CDR2 sequences are ENHRY and SYGVKD.

The sample holds a few counts of this clonotype. V gene TRBV5-1 combines with J gene TRBJ2-5; D is ambiguous. This CDR3 has 14 residues. V lost 4 bases and J lost 5, with 15 bases in between. In germline, CDR1 is SGHRS, CDR2 YFSETQ. In DNA, the CDR3 is TGCGCCAGCAGCCTAGAAACCGACGGGGAGACCCAGTACTTC. The encoded protein is CASSLETDGETQYF.

The chain joins TRBV18 to TRBJ2-7; D gene ambiguous. Germline loops: CDR1 KGHSH, CDR2 LQKENI. This CDR3 has 11 amino acids. Trimming took off 5 bases at V and 4 bases at J, with 6 bases between the two ends. CDR3 residues: CASSGRYEQYF. CDR3 nucleotides: TGTGCCAGCTCAGGTCGATACGAGCAGTACTTC.

The chain combines TRBV7-9 with TRBJ2-3, with a tentative D call TRBD2 (5 bases). The CDR3 contains 12 residues. CDR1 is SEHNR and CDR2 is FQNEAQ in the germline V gene (reference sequence). V lost 7 bases to trimming and J lost 2 bases, with 7 bases between them. The CDR3 region has the DNA TGTGCCAGCACCGACTACACAGATACGCAGTATTTT. This codes for CASTDYTDTQYF.

This clonotype was seen a handful of times. This chain uses TRBV14 with TRBJ2-2, with a possible D match to TRBD1 (6 bases). V was cut by 4 bases and J by 5 bases, with 11 bases left in between. The germline CDR1 and CDR2 sequences are SGHDN and FVKESK. This CDR3 spans 14 amino acids. The CDR3 DNA reads as TGTGCCAGCAGCCGGGGGCTAGAAACCGGGGAGCTGTTTTTT. Protein sequence: CASSRGLETGELFF.

This clonotype was detected a few times. The gene calls are TRBV7-9 and TRBJ2-7, with TRBD2 matching over 12 bases. This CDR3 is built from 16 residues. Germline trimming cut 3 bases from V and 4 bases from J; bases unmatched to any gene: 7. Germline V gene lookup returns CDR1 SEHNR and CDR2 FQNEAQ (reference sequence). The CDR3 DNA is TGTGCCAGCAGCTTTAACCTAGCGGGAGGGCGGTACGAGCAGTACTTC. Translation gives CASSFNLAGGRYEQYF.

The genes are TRBV5-1 and TRBJ2-7, with D uncertain. CDR3 length: 15 residues. V lost 0 bases and J lost 0, with 10 bases in between. Looked up from germline, CDR1 is SGHRS and CDR2 is YFSETQ. The CDR3 region has the DNA TGCGCCAGCAGCTTGGATGCAGGAGCCTCCTACGAGCAGTACTTC. Its protein product is CASSLDAGASYEQYF.

This clonotype was observed a handful of times. The V gene is TRBV4-1, the J gene TRBJ2-7; maybe TRBD2 (5 bases). CDR3 size: 17 residues. Trimming shortened V by 0 bases and J by 5 bases, and 20 bases separated the two germline ends. The germline CDR1 and CDR2 sequences are MGHRA and YSYEKL. CDR3 nucleotides: TGCGCCAGCAGCCAAGATCGAGGAGCAGGACTTGCCGACGAGCAGTACTTC. Amino acid sequence: CASSQDRGAGLADEQYF.

V and J are TRBV11-3 and TRBJ2-5; TRBD2 matches 10 bases. The CDR3 consists of 15 residues. Looked up from germline, CDR1 is SGHNT and CDR2 is YENEEA. With V trimmed by 5 bases and J by 5 bases, 8 bases remained unmatched. The CDR3 spells CASSPLLAGVETQYF. Here the CDR3 DNA reads TGTGCCAGCAGCCCCTTGCTAGCGGGAGTCGAGACCCAGTACTTC.

The rearrangement links TRBV19 to TRBJ1-3, with D unclear. Germline V gives CDR1 LNHDA, CDR2 SQIVND (reference sequence). V was shortened by 9 bases and J by 2 bases, with 11 bases between the two germline ends. The CDR3 extends over 13 amino acids. The CDR3 sequence: CASHLAAGNTIYF. The CDR3 DNA reads TGTGCCAGCCACTTGGCCGCTGGAAACACCATATATTTT.

The chain is built from TRBV19 and TRBJ2-1; D is ambiguous. The V and J ends lost 4 bases and 6 bases respectively, with 4 bases between them. The CDR3 is 11 amino acids. Germline-derived CDR1 and CDR2 are LNHDA and SQIVND (reference sequence). The CDR3 sequence is CASSNGNEQFF. The CDR3 nucleotides read TGTGCCAGTAGTAATGGCAATGAGCAGTTCTTC.